This TCR beta chain was sequenced during a study of breast tumors, draining lymph nodes, adjacent tissues. Findings of the study overall: That most tumor T cells come from lymph nodes remained unproven.

TCRdb called the multiplex PCR reads again in MiXCR, with one record for every CDR3 protein. The repertoire holds tens of thousands of distinct CDR3 sequences, with under 55% as singletons. The table lists this clonotype with many counts. Its antigen is undetermined. Germline assignment: CDR1 SGHAT and CDR2 FQNNGV. Trimming cost V 4 bases and J 1 base; bases outside gene matches: 11. The CDR3 is made up of 19 amino acids. The sequenced material came from breast tumor tissue. The chain uses TRBV11-2 and TRBJ2-3, with 13 bases matching TRBD2. The TCR was taken from a female donor with breast cancer. Some clones in this sample may be carry-over from other donors' samples. The DNA of the CDR3 is TGTGCCAGCAGCTCCAGTTTCGGACTAGCGGGAGAGGGCACAGATACGCAGTATTTT. Translation: CASSSSFGLAGEGTDTQYF. Supplemented by reference TRBV11-2 and TRBJ2-3, the full variable domain reads EAGVAQSPRYKIIEKRQSVAFWCNPISGHATLYWYQQILGQGPKLLIQFQNNGVVDDSQLPKDRFSAERLKGVDSTLKIQPAKLEDSAVYLCASSSSFGLAGEGTDTQYFGPGTRLTVL.